The text below deals with one T cell receptor beta chain. The CDR3 length is 16 residues. Germline CDR1 is SGHRS and CDR2 is YFSETQ. J lost 6 bases, V lost 0 bases, and 10 bases had no gene match. This sample stems from a study of beta chain features in type 1 diabetes. Investigators reverse transcribed all isolated RNA, so they sequenced expressed TCRB transcripts. Produced via immunoSEQ multiplex PCR; TCRdb's table is partial and in-frame only. Among about 19,000 clones, 50% were seen once, and the ten largest hold approximately 0.42%. Sequences were obtained from stem cell memory CD4+ T cells from blood. V and J are TRBV5-1 and TRBJ2-7; 9 bases fit TRBD1. This TCR derives from a man aged 18-30 years in good health. CDR3 in amino acids: CASSLAWGTGISEQYF. The CDR3 nucleotides are TGCGCCAGCAGCTTGGCCTGGGGGACAGGGATTTCCGAGCAGTACTTC.